This is a list of T cell receptor beta chains from one sample in a study of cytomegalovirus exposure and HLA in healthy donors. This table comes from immunoSEQ multiplex PCR, and its TCRdb copy is limited to in-frame clones, with some not included. The sample includes 150,000 to 200,000 clones, roughly 80% seen only once; the top ten take about 1.4%. The specimen was PBMCs. These receptors came from a woman younger than 45 in good health and CMV-seronegative. CDR3s include the opening cysteine and the closing phenylalanine or tryptophan. A D gene is named only where the DNA matches it firmly.

J gene	V gene	D gene	CDR3 protein
TRBJ2-5	TRBV10-2	TRBD1	CASTSDRGQETQYF
TRBJ2-2	TRBV14	NA	CASSRHPGVNTGELFF
TRBJ2-1	TRBV11-2	NA	CASSLSGGGPYNEQFF
TRBJ1-1	TRBV28	NA	CASSLGRNTEAFF
TRBJ1-1	TRBV19	TRBD1	CASRHRGLGTEAFF
TRBJ1-2	TRBV27	TRBD1	CASSLFQGARGGYTF
TRBJ1-5	TRBV5-1	NA	CASRDGTTGNQPQHF
TRBJ2-7	TRBV15	NA	CATSLRQELPYEQYF
TRBJ2-2	TRBV6-6	TRBD1	CASIRRTGEAGELFF
TRBJ2-2	TRBV18	TRBD1	CASSPSTGGDTGELFF
TRBJ1-2	TRBV5-1	NA	CASSPESYGYTF
TRBJ2-3	TRBV18	NA	CASSPDRHTQYF
TRBJ2-3	TRBV2	NA	CASKAGWGADTQYF
TRBJ2-5	TRBV28	NA	CASSPSQETQYF
TRBJ1-2	TRBV27	NA	CASATRGYGYTF
TRBJ2-5	TRBV5-1	NA	CASSAGPSQETQYF
TRBJ1-2	TRBV4-1	NA	CASSQETGTNYGYTF
TRBJ1-2	TRBV29-1	NA	CSVYSGTFYGYTF
TRBJ2-3	TRBV10-3	TRBD2	CAIGLAGGASDTQYF
TRBJ1-5	TRBV28	NA	CASSTRVSNQPQHF
TRBJ1-4	TRBV28	NA	CASRLSGSGEKLFF
TRBJ1-3	TRBV7-2	NA	CASSLGSSGNTIYF
TRBJ2-1	TRBV9	NA	CASSVGGVNEQFF
TRBJ2-5	TRBV15	TRBD2	CATSRPRGLAGGDETQYF
TRBJ1-1	TRBV5-6	NA	CASSYDRSTEAFF
TRBJ1-3	TRBV25-1	NA	CASSEYAGNTIYF
TRBJ1-6	TRBV6-6	NA	CATSITGIVSPLHF
TRBJ2-1	TRBV11-2	TRBD2	CASSLVGMGGGTYNEQFF
TRBJ1-1	TRBV6-6	NA	CASSYGGIEAFF
TRBJ1-2	TRBV19	TRBD1	CASSPLRDRGLSYGYTF
TRBJ2-3	TRBV2	TRBD2	CASNRLAGALDTQYF
TRBJ2-3	TRBV6-1	TRBD1	CASSDRPYRGPTSTDTQYF
TRBJ2-5	TRBV15	TRBD2	CATSRDILAGGPETQYF
TRBJ2-2	TRBV2	TRBD2	CASSPREGTGELFF
TRBJ2-7	TRBV28	TRBD1	CASRGSDRVRDYEQYF
TRBJ1-5	TRBV6-5	TRBD1	CASSSQGAGGKQPQHF
TRBJ2-7	TRBV28	NA	CASNPGGPYEQYF
TRBJ1-5	TRBV19	NA	CASKQSGFQPQHF
TRBJ1-6	TRBV27	NA	CASSFWGGRNSPLHF
TRBJ2-1	TRBV5-4	TRBD1	CASRVKGQGAYEQFF
TRBJ1-1	TRBV7-9	NA	CASSSGLLNTEAFF
TRBJ1-3	TRBV4-3	NA	CASSRTVARGNTIYF
TRBJ1-4	TRBV7-2	TRBD1	CASSRQGSREKLFF
TRBJ1-1	TRBV7-9	NA	CASSLVGRDTEAFF
TRBJ2-5	TRBV19	TRBD2	CASSMGLAGGQETQYF
TRBJ1-1	TRBV29-1	NA	CSVEDLGQGQAFF
TRBJ2-1	TRBV5-6	TRBD2	CASSLAQASGFNEQFF
TRBJ1-2	TRBV13	NA	CASSFPRADGDKSYGYTF
TRBJ1-2	TRBV6-5	NA	CASTYPGSYGYTF
TRBJ2-5	TRBV6-5	NA	CASSYGQIETQYF
TRBJ2-2	TRBV2	TRBD2	CAREPTPGLGGPGELFF
TRBJ1-2	TRBV10-2	TRBD1	CASRQGAHNYGYTF
TRBJ2-7	TRBV2	NA	CASSDQGTLYEQYF
TRBJ1-4	TRBV18	NA	CASSQTPTNEKLFF
TRBJ1-5	TRBV2	NA	CASSVMPGSNQPQHF
TRBJ2-5	TRBV19	TRBD2	CASSTASGDQETQYF
TRBJ1-5	TRBV14	NA	CASSQRRGVGNQPQHF
TRBJ1-5	TRBV2	NA	CASSETGQNQPQHF
TRBJ2-4	TRBV5-1	NA	CASSGQSQNIQYF
TRBJ2-6	TRBV30	NA	CAFSLGSSGANVLTF